Sequencing of this T cell receptor beta chain was carried out in a study of blood T cells in healthy people across ages. Whole-study results and caveats: In long-lived donors, naive CD4+ cell counts and diversity exceeded those of aged donors. Older age went with lower TCR beta diversity per million T cells, in a roughly linear way.

The V gene's germline CDR1 is SQVTM and CDR2 ANQGSEA. V shed 1 base and J shed 7 bases, with 10 bases lying between them. CDR3 size: 13 residues. A sample-barcoded 5' primer and a J-beta primer mix were used in a second PCR of about 7 to 12 cycles. TCRdb reprocessed the 5' RACE reads via MiXCR and lists one record per CDR3 protein. The sample shows 1.5 million to 2 million distinct CDR3 sequences, 28% of them seen only once. As for this clonotype: The target antigen is unknown.

Donors each provided about 10 milliliters of peripheral blood. The J gene is TRBJ1-4, the V gene TRBV29-1; D is uncertain. The sequenced sample was blood. The receptor comes from a woman in her 30s in good health. The CDR3 DNA follows: TGCAGCGTTGAAGCGTCGGGTAGTGAAAAACTGTTTTTT. Amino acid sequence: CSVEASGSEKLFF. The complete variable domain, with remaining parts taken from reference TRBV29-1 and TRBJ1-4, reads SAVISQKPSRDICQRGTSLTIQCQVDSQVTMMFWYRQQPGQSLTLIATANQGSEATYESGFVIDKFPISRPNLTFSTLTVSNMSPEDSSIYLCSVEASGSEKLFFGSGTQLSVL.